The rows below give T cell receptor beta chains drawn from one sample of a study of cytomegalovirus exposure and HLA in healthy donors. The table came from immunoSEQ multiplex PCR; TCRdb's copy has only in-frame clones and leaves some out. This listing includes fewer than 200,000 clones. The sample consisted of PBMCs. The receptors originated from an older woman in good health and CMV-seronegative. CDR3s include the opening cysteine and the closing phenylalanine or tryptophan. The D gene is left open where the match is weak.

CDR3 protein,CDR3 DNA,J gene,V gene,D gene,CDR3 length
CASRSGQGGNEQFF,TGTGCCAGCAGATCGGGACAGGGTGGGAATGAGCAGTTCTTC,TRBJ2-1,TRBV6-4,TRBD1,14
CASSSRIYLRYNEQFF,TGTGCCAGCAGCTCGCGAATTTACCTCCGATACAATGAGCAGTTCTTC,TRBJ2-1,TRBV14,-,16
CASSFQGTTNEKLFF,TGCGCCAGCAGCTTCCAGGGGACAACTAATGAAAAACTGTTTTTT,TRBJ1-4,TRBV5-1,-,15
CSALDRAGQPQHF,TGCAGCGCCCTAGACAGGGCGGGACAGCCCCAGCATTTT,TRBJ1-5,TRBV29-1,TRBD1,13
CASSPSGQGRIQGNYGYTF,TGTGCCAGCAGCCCTTCCGGACAGGGAAGAATACAAGGGAACTATGGCTACACCTTC,TRBJ1-2,TRBV7-9,TRBD1,19
CASREDQHYGYTF,TGTGCCAGTAGGGAGGATCAACACTATGGCTACACCTTC,TRBJ1-2,TRBV19,-,13
CASSVESPGTRGGTDTQYF,TGTGCCAGCAGCGTAGAATCTCCCGGGACTAGAGGCGGCACAGATACGCAGTATTTT,TRBJ2-3,TRBV9,TRBD2,19
CSVRDSLVSSGYTF,TGCAGCGTTAGGGACAGCCTCGTCTCAAGCGGCTACACCTTC,TRBJ1-2,TRBV29-1,TRBD1,14
CASSQTTGEPQHF,TGTGCCAGCAGCCAAACAACCGGGGAGCCCCAGCATTTT,TRBJ1-5,TRBV7-9,-,13
CASSANRVSPTEAFF,TGTGCCAGCAGCGCCAACAGGGTTTCCCCAACTGAAGCTTTCTTT,TRBJ1-1,TRBV5-4,-,15
CAWSVLRTGHEKLFF,TGTGCCTGGAGTGTACTTAGGACAGGGCATGAAAAACTGTTTTTT,TRBJ1-4,TRBV30,TRBD1,15
CASSTTVREGSSGANVLTF,TGTGCCAGTAGTACGACGGTTCGTGAGGGATCCTCTGGGGCCAACGTCCTGACTTTC,TRBJ2-6,TRBV19,-,19
CASSPGTGYEQYF,TGCGCCAGCAGCCCCGGGACAGGATACGAGCAGTACTTC,TRBJ2-7,TRBV10-1,TRBD1,13
CASSYGRVGTEAFF,TGTGCCAGCAGTTACGGCAGGGTGGGCACTGAAGCTTTCTTT,TRBJ1-1,TRBV6-6,-,14
CASSLTIRTVKGQYF,TGTGCCAGCAGTTTAACGATTAGGACAGTAAAAGGGCAGTACTTC,TRBJ2-7,TRBV27,-,15
CASSYSIGEKLFF,TGTGCCAGCAGTTACTCGATCGGGGAAAAACTGTTTTTT,TRBJ1-4,TRBV6-5,-,13
CASSAGRGKETQYF,TGTGCCAGCAGTGCTGGCCGCGGAAAAGAGACCCAGTACTTC,TRBJ2-5,TRBV6-1,-,14
CASSLPGLRHEETQYF,TGTGCCAGCAGTTTGCCGGGACTACGGCATGAAGAGACCCAGTACTTC,TRBJ2-5,TRBV5-6,TRBD2,16
CASSADRSSYEQYF,TGTGCCAGCAGTGCGGACAGGAGTTCCTACGAGCAGTACTTC,TRBJ2-7,TRBV5-4,TRBD1,14
CAIPATDTGTCSNQPQHF,TGTGCCATCCCAGCGACTGATACAGGGACGTGTAGCAATCAGCCCCAGCATTTT,TRBJ1-5,TRBV10-3,-,18
CASSLTRFTDTQYF,TGTGCCAGCAGCTTAACCAGGTTTACAGATACGCAGTATTTT,TRBJ2-3,TRBV11-3,-,14
CASSRGRLQETQYF,TGTGCCAGCAGTCGCGGGCGGCTTCAAGAGACCCAGTACTTC,TRBJ2-5,TRBV7-2,-,14
CASSVDLVPGTGELFF,TGTGCCAGCAGCGTAGACCTGGTCCCGGGGACCGGGGAGCTGTTTTTT,TRBJ2-2,TRBV9,-,16
CASSIHRAGGNSPLHF,TGTGCCAGCAGCATTCACAGGGCAGGTGGGAATTCACCCCTCCACTTT,TRBJ1-6,TRBV7-2,-,16